The 23 T cell receptor beta chains below come from one sample, sequenced in a study of control samples from healthy donors and cancer patients. Clones were read by immunoSEQ multiplex PCR, and TCRdb kept only the in-frame ones, dropping some. Here the sample spans about 92,000 clones, around 82% being singletons. The sample taken for sequencing was blood. These receptors were taken from a woman aged 60-70 years in good health.

The chain couples TRBV6-1 to TRBJ2-7; 9 positions match TRBD1. CDR1 and CDR2 (germline): MNHNS, SASEGT. Trimming cost V 3 bases and J 2 bases; bases outside gene matches: 5. This CDR3 has 15 residues. CDR3 coding DNA: TGTGCCAGCAGTGACCTCGGGACAGGGACCTACGAGCAGTACTTC. It codes for CASSDLGTGTYEQYF.

As regards this clone: One end of the junction is discordant with germline, which a read error may explain. V gene TRBV3-1 (or the pseudogene TRBV3-2) combines with J gene TRBJ1-2, with a weak D call TRBD1 (6 bases). Germline assignment: CDR1 LGHDT and CDR2 YNNKEL (reference sequence). This CDR3 has 12 amino acids. The CDR3 reads CASSPGTGGWFF. DNA of the CDR3: TGTGCCAGCAGCCCGGGGACGGGGGGCTGGTTCTTC.

The chain links TRBV4-2 to TRBJ1-2; maybe TRBD1 (5 bases). The germline CDR1 and CDR2 sequences are LGHNA and YNFKEQ. Between the trimmed V and J ends, which lost 1 base and 6 bases, there was a span of 15 bases. The length of the CDR3 is 15 residues. The CDR3 loop reads CASSQAGGWTNGYTF. CDR3 nucleotides: TGTGCCAGCAGCCAAGCGGGGGGATGGACGAATGGCTACACCTTC.

The chain recombines TRBV6-5 with TRBJ2-6, with D possibly being TRBD1 or TRBD2 (5 bases each). V gave up 9 bases and J gave up 0 bases, with 9 bases separating them. CDR1 and CDR2 from the germline V gene are MNHEY and SVGAGI. The CDR3 runs to 14 residues. The CDR3 DNA follows: TGTGCCAGTCACGGGACCTCTGGGGCCAACGTCCTGACTTTC. Protein: CASHGTSGANVLTF.

This chain connects TRBV27 to TRBJ1-1; TRBD1 matches 7 bases. This CDR3 is built from 15 residues. Germline V gene data show CDR1 as MNHEY and CDR2 as SMNVEV (reference sequence). Unmatched junction bases numbered 14, after V lost 5 bases and J lost 8 bases. The CDR3: CASSPTSSRGREAFF. CDR3 DNA sequence: TGTGCCAGCAGTCCAACATCTTCCAGGGGGAGGGAAGCTTTCTTT.

The rearrangement links TRBV4-1 to TRBJ2-2; TRBD2 might be the D (6 bases). Trimming cost V 1 base and J 3 bases, with 15 bases left between them. Germline V gene sequence: CDR1 MGHRA, CDR2 YSYEKL. The CDR3 loop spans 17 amino acids. The DNA for the CDR3 is TGCGCCAGCAGCCAAGGCTTCGGCGGGGAACACACCGGGGAGCTGTTTTTT. It yields the protein CASSQGFGGEHTGELFF.

The gene calls are TRBV5-1 and TRBJ1-2; D not resolved. Per germline, CDR1 SGHRS and CDR2 YFSETQ. V lost 0 bases, J lost 3 bases, and 9 bases lay in between. The CDR3 sequence is 14 residues long. The CDR3 sequence is CASSLEDGYYGYTF. The CDR3 bases are TGCGCCAGCAGCTTGGAGGACGGATACTATGGCTACACCTTC.

The chain is built from TRBV24-1 and TRBJ2-3; 16 nucleotides match TRBD2. The J segment lost 6 bases and the V segment lost 2 bases, leaving 7 bases of the junction unmatched. CDR1 is KGHDR and CDR2 is SFDVKD in the germline V gene. The CDR3 is made up of 18 amino acids. The CDR3 sequence is CATSDSGTSGGGSDTQYF. Written as DNA, the CDR3 is TGTGCCACCAGTGATTCCGGGACTAGCGGGGGGGGTTCCGATACGCAGTATTTT.

The chain joins TRBV27 to TRBJ1-4; 7 nucleotides align to TRBD1. The germline gives CDR1 MNHEY, CDR2 SMNVEV (reference sequence). The ends lost 6 bases at V and 7 bases at J; junction bases unmatched: 8. This CDR3 spans 14 amino acids. In DNA, the CDR3 is TGTGCCAGCAGGCCGGGACAGTCATTTGAAAAACTGTTTTTT. Residues: CASRPGQSFEKLFF.

This clone was detected only once. The CDR3 spells CASSLAGKGYTF. The CDR3 nucleotides read TGTGCCAGCAGTTTAGCGGGGAAGGGCTACACCTTC. This sequence joins TRBV28 and TRBJ1-2; D gene unclear. This CDR3 is built from 12 residues. Germline CDR1 is MDHEN and CDR2 is SYDVKM. V was shortened by 2 bases and J by 8 bases, with 9 bases between the two germline ends.

The chain couples TRBV11-2 to TRBJ1-2; no clear D. The germline V gene encodes CDR1 SGHAT and CDR2 FQNNGV. The V end lost 3 bases, the J end lost 2 bases, and 7 bases lay between the germline ends. The CDR3 totals 13 residues. The CDR3 nucleotides are TGTGCCAGCAGCTTTCGGCAGAACTATGGCTACACCTTC. Amino acid sequence: CASSFRQNYGYTF.

The gene calls are TRBV29-1 and TRBJ2-1; TRBD2 aligns across 7 bases. J lost 7 bases, V lost 7 bases, and 16 bases had no gene match. Looked up from germline, CDR1 is SQVTM and CDR2 is ANQGSEA. CDR3 length: 15 amino acids. The CDR3 coding sequence is TGCAGCGGGAGACTAGCCCCACAGCCCTTGAATGAGCAGTTCTTC. This encodes CSGRLAPQPLNEQFF.

J is TRBJ1-6 and V is TRBV18; TRBD1 is a possible D gene (6 bases). The V and J ends lost 3 bases and 7 bases respectively, with 16 bases between them. Germline CDR1 KGHSH, CDR2 LQKENI. CDR3 length: 16 amino acids. The CDR3 nucleotides read TGTGCCAGCTCACCGTCGCGGACAGAAGGCAATTCACCCCTCCACTTT. Translated, it gives CASSPSRTEGNSPLHF. The complete variable domain, with remaining parts taken from reference TRBV18 and TRBJ1-6, reads NAGVMQNPRHLVRRRGQEARLRCSPMKGHSHVYWYRQLPEEGLKFMVYLQKENIIDESGMPKERFSAEFPKEGPSILRIQQVVRGDSAAYFCASSPSRTEGNSPLHFGNGTRLTVT.

This clone appeared a single time. This chain connects TRBV20-1 to TRBJ1-2; 7 bases are shared with TRBD1. From germline, CDR1 is DFQATT and CDR2 SNEGSKA (reference sequence). The CDR3 totals 13 residues. Trimming removed 3 bases from V and 8 bases from J; junction bases left unmatched: 9. CDR3 in amino acids: CSASYLAGGGYTF. The CDR3 coding sequence is TGCAGTGCTAGTTACCTGGCAGGGGGAGGCTACACCTTC.

The V gene is TRBV9, the J gene TRBJ1-4; 7 positions agree with TRBD1. With V trimmed by 3 bases and J by 7 bases, 9 bases remained unmatched. CDR3 length: 15 amino acids. Per germline, CDR1 SGDLS and CDR2 YYNGEE. CDR3 DNA sequence: TGTGCCAGCAGCGCTTCGACAGGGCAGGGTGAAAAACTGTTTTTT. Its protein is CASSASTGQGEKLFF.

The rearrangement joins TRBV5-1 to TRBJ2-3; 15 nucleotides line up with TRBD2. The junction had 7 bases not matched to a gene; V was cut back by 2 bases and J by 0 bases. Germline CDR1 and CDR2: SGHRS and YFSETQ. This CDR3 is 19 amino acids long. In DNA, the CDR3 is TGCGCCAGCAGCTTACCGGGACTAGCGGGAGGCCTTAGCACAGATACGCAGTATTTT. Translation gives CASSLPGLAGGLSTDTQYF.

V is TRBV3-1 (or the pseudogene TRBV3-2) and J is TRBJ2-5, with TRBD2 matching 13 bases. Germline trimming cut 3 bases from V and 7 bases from J; bases unmatched to any gene: 8. CDR3 length equals 16 residues. Germline V gene data show CDR1 as LGHDT and CDR2 as YNNKEL (reference sequence). CDR3 in DNA: TGTGCCAGCAGCCAGCCGACTAGCGGGGGGAGTGGGACCCAGTACTTC. Its translation: CASSQPTSGGSGTQYF.

The rearrangement uses TRBV20-1 and TRBJ1-1; D not resolved. Germline lookup yields CDR1 DFQATT and CDR2 SNEGSKA (reference sequence). The V and J ends lost 5 bases and 4 bases respectively, with 8 bases between them. CDR3 length: 11 amino acids. CDR3 loop: CSAAPRTEAFF. As DNA, the CDR3 is TGCAGTGCTGCCCCTCGCACTGAAGCTTTCTTT.

There are a few counts of this clone. The CDR3, as DNA: TGTGCCAGCTCAAAACAGGCGAACTCCTACGAGCAGTACTTC. This translates into CASSKQANSYEQYF. The genes are TRBV18 and TRBJ2-7, with D perhaps matching TRBD1 (5 bases). V was cut by 5 bases and J by 0 bases, with 11 bases left in between. The CDR3 extends over 14 amino acids. Per the germline V gene, CDR1 is KGHSH and CDR2 is LQKENI.

The chain couples TRBV5-1 to TRBJ2-5, with D perhaps TRBD2 (6 bases). The CDR3 totals 15 residues. The V gene's germline CDR1 is SGHRS and CDR2 YFSETQ. The ends were cut back, 4 bases at V and 1 base at J, with 14 bases in the middle. The CDR3 DNA reads as TGCGCCAGCAGCCTCTTTGGGGACTCCCAAGAGACCCAGTACTTC. It specifies CASSLFGDSQETQYF.

This clone was detected only a few times. The chain carries TRBV19 and TRBJ1-5; the D gene is possibly TRBD1 (5 bases). Trimming cost V 3 bases and J 2 bases, with 14 bases left between them. Germline assignment: CDR1 LNHDA and CDR2 SQIVND (reference sequence). The CDR3 contains 16 residues. The CDR3 region has the DNA TGTGCCAGTAGTATGACCCTTGGGGGTCGCAATCAGCCCCAGCATTTT. Protein sequence: CASSMTLGGRNQPQHF.

The rearrangement joins TRBV28 to TRBJ2-7; a weak D match, TRBD1 (6 bases). Germline CDR1 reads MDHEN; CDR2 reads SYDVKM. The CDR3 totals 13 residues. V lost 4 bases and J lost 4, with 11 bases in between. The CDR3 nucleotides are TGTGCCAGCAGTTCAGGACAGCCTTACGAGCAGTACTTC. Translating it yields CASSSGQPYEQYF.

The chain recombines TRBV4-1 with TRBJ1-3, with D perhaps TRBD1 (5 bases). The CDR3 runs 16 residues. Germline V CDR1 and CDR2: MGHRA, YSYEKL. V lost 2 bases and J lost 0, with 11 bases in between. The DNA of the CDR3 is TGCGCCAGCAGCCAACAGGGCAGAGACTCTGGAAACACCATATATTTT. This gives the protein CASSQQGRDSGNTIYF.